This T cell receptor beta chain was identified during a study of chemoradiotherapy in HPV16-positive cancers. TCRdb keeps only in-frame clones here, not all; method: immunoSEQ multiplex PCR. The data show around 13,000 clones, roughly nine tenths seen once. The ends were cut back, 0 bases at V and 2 bases at J, with 5 bases in the middle. Germline CDR1 LGHNA, CDR2 YNFKEQ. This CDR3 is built from 14 residues. The input for sequencing was blood, taken from a patient who underwent chemoradiotherapy. V and J are TRBV4-2 and TRBJ1-3, with D hard to call. The TCR sequence derives from a human donor with HPV-associated anogenital cancer. The CDR3 DNA reads as TGTGCCAGCAGCCAAGATGATCCTGGAAACACCATATATTTT. This translates into CASSQDDPGNTIYF.